A single sample gave rise to the 22 T cell receptor beta chains below, sequenced in a study of CD8+ T cells in alopecia areata. Documented treatment: oral pan-JAK inhibitor, 5-10 mg twice daily. RNA was isolated and reverse transcribed to cDNA, the sequencing template. TCRdb's copy holds only in-frame clones and misses some; the assay was immunoSEQ multiplex PCR. Seen here are about 190,000 clones, 55% to 70% observed once, and the top ten hold around 4.2%. Material: CD4+ T cells sorted from blood, obtained at week 4, from a patient treated with tofacitinib. These TCRs come from a human donor with alopecia areata.

CDR3 region: CASSFELGQGSYNEQFF. In DNA form, the CDR3 reads TGTGCCAGCAGTTTCGAATTGGGACAGGGGTCCTACAATGAGCAGTTCTTC. This chain links TRBV28 with TRBJ2-1; 10 nucleotides line up with TRBD1. CDR3 length: 17 amino acids. The germline V gene encodes CDR1 MDHEN and CDR2 SYDVKM. The junction had 6 bases not matched to a gene; V was cut back by 3 bases and J by 1 base. The full variable domain, its missing parts supplied by reference TRBV28 and TRBJ2-1, is DVKVTQSSRYLVKRTGEKVFLECVQDMDHENMFWYRQDPGLGLRLIYFSYDVKMKEKGDIPEGYSVSREKKERFSLILESASTNQTSMYLCASSFELGQGSYNEQFFGPGTRLTVL.

This chain connects TRBV11-2 to TRBJ2-5; no firm D call. The V end lost 5 bases, the J end lost 5 bases, and 6 bases lay between the germline ends. Germline-derived CDR1 and CDR2 are SGHAT and FQNNGV. The CDR3 extends over 11 amino acids. CDR3 nucleotides: TGTGCCAGCAGCCAAAGGGAGACCCAGTACTTC. This encodes CASSQRETQYF. The variable domain in full, completed from reference TRBV11-2 and TRBJ2-5, reads EAGVAQSPRYKIIEKRQSVAFWCNPISGHATLYWYQQILGQGPKLLIQFQNNGVVDDSQLPKDRFSAERLKGVDSTLKIQPAKLEDSAVYLCASSQRETQYFGPGTRLLVL.

The CDR3 DNA reads TGTGCCAGCAGCCAAGATGGGGCATCCTACGAGCAGTACTTC. It specifies CASSQDGASYEQYF. The chain carries TRBV4-2 and TRBJ2-7; D may be TRBD1 (5 bases). This CDR3 spans 14 amino acids. Between the trimmed V and J ends, which lost 0 bases and 1 base, there was a span of 7 bases. Looked up from germline, CDR1 is LGHNA and CDR2 is YNFKEQ.

The chain combines TRBV2 with TRBJ1-6, with D perhaps matching TRBD1 (5 bases). Trimming took off 4 bases at V and 0 bases at J, with 10 bases between the two ends. Germline assignment: CDR1 SNHLY and CDR2 FYNNEI. This CDR3 comprises 16 residues. In DNA form, the CDR3 reads TGTGCCAGCAGTGGACAGCTGAGCTCCTATAATTCACCCCTCCACTTT. Its translation is CASSGQLSSYNSPLHF.

The V gene is TRBV29-1, the J gene TRBJ2-7; a weak D match, TRBD2 (7 bases). The ends were cut back, 5 bases at V and 3 bases at J, with 11 bases in the middle. Germline CDR1 and CDR2: SQVTM and ANQGSEA. The CDR3 sequence is 12 residues long. This CDR3 is CSVYREGYEQYF. CDR3 coding DNA: TGCAGCGTTTACAGGGAGGGCTACGAGCAGTACTTC.

V usage is TRBV6-6 and J usage is TRBJ2-5, with a tentative D call TRBD1 (6 bases). V was clipped by 7 bases and J by 5 bases, with 20 bases between them. The CDR3 runs 15 residues. Germline assignment: CDR1 MNHNY and CDR2 SVGAGI (reference sequence). The CDR3 region is CASKNTGFSPETQYF. CDR3 DNA sequence: TGTGCCAGCAAAAATACAGGGTTCTCTCCGGAGACCCAGTACTTC.

The CDR3 sequence: CSVAGPRRDNYGYTF. DNA for the CDR3: TGCAGCGTTGCGGGCCCGAGACGGGATAACTATGGCTACACCTTC. The chain carries TRBV29-1 and TRBJ1-2; D is unresolved. This CDR3 is built from 15 residues. The germline V gene has CDR1 SQVTM and CDR2 ANQGSEA. Trimming cost V 4 bases and J 1 base, with 16 bases left between them.

The chain recombines TRBV7-3 with TRBJ1-2, with a possible D match to TRBD1 (5 bases). Trimming stripped 5 bases from V and 2 bases from J, with 12 bases between. This CDR3 is 14 amino acids long. Germline V CDR1 and CDR2: SGHTA, FQGTGA. DNA for the CDR3: TGTGCCAGCAGCCCGACCGGGACGAACTATGGCTACACCTTC. Translated, it gives CASSPTGTNYGYTF.

This chain uses TRBV7-9 with TRBJ2-5, with D possibly matching TRBD2 (5 bases). Trimming removed 8 bases at V and 2 bases at J, with 12 bases between. Germline assignment: CDR1 SEHNR and CDR2 FQNEAQ (reference sequence). The CDR3 totals 13 residues. This CDR3 is CASLGGGQETQYF. The CDR3 region has the DNA TGTGCCAGCCTAGGAGGTGGGCAAGAGACCCAGTACTTC.

This clone has only a few counts. The chain has TRBV5-1 and TRBJ2-7; D uncertain. CDR3 length: 14 residues. Germline CDR1 is SGHRS and CDR2 is YFSETQ. Between the trimmed V and J ends, which lost 0 bases and 7 bases, there was a span of 14 bases. The CDR3 DNA is TGCGCCAGCAGCTTGGTTTTACGAGGCGGAGAGCAGTACTTC. It is translated as CASSLVLRGGEQYF.

The rearrangement uses TRBV7-2 and TRBJ2-3, with a weak D call TRBD1 (6 bases). CDR1 is SGHTA, CDR2 FQGNSA, per germline. The CDR3 has 16 amino acids. Trimming left V 4 bases short and J 4 bases short, with 18 bases between. This CDR3 reads CASSSRGSLSADTQYF. CDR3 sequence (DNA): TGTGCCAGCAGCTCAAGGGGGAGCCTCTCCGCAGATACGCAGTATTTT.

The rearrangement links TRBV5-1 to TRBJ2-2; TRBD1 or TRBD2 may be the D gene (5 bases each). V lost 5 bases and J 4 bases, leaving 15 bases between the germline ends. From germline, CDR1 is SGHRS and CDR2 YFSETQ. This CDR3 is 15 amino acids long. CDR3 sequence: CASRLTGLGTGELFF. The DNA for the CDR3 is TGCGCCAGCAGGCTGACGGGGCTTGGCACCGGGGAGCTGTTTTTT.

The genes are TRBV15 and TRBJ2-5, with a possible D match to TRBD1 (6 bases). The germline V gene encodes CDR1 LNHNV and CDR2 YYDKDF (reference sequence). The CDR3 sequence is 16 residues long. Trimming left V 0 bases short and J 9 bases short, with 20 bases between. The CDR3 is CATSREFSPSEGAQYF. The CDR3 DNA is TGTGCCACCAGCAGAGAGTTTAGCCCATCAGAGGGGGCCCAGTACTTC.

The chain is built from TRBV7-2 and TRBJ1-5; 7 bases map to TRBD1. Germline trimming cut 5 bases from V and 0 bases from J; bases unmatched to any gene: 4. This CDR3 has 15 amino acids. Looked up from germline, CDR1 is SGHTA and CDR2 is FQGNSA. The CDR3 here is CASSDRTGSNQPQHF. As DNA, the CDR3 is TGTGCCAGCAGCGATCGGACAGGTAGCAATCAGCCCCAGCATTTT.

The CDR3 bases are TGTGCCAGCAGTGATACAGGGAGAAGGAATTCACCCCTCCACTTT. This encodes CASSDTGRRNSPLHF. The chain joins TRBV25-1 to TRBJ1-6, with D possibly being TRBD1 (6 bases). The CDR3 loop spans 15 amino acids. Between the trimmed V and J ends, which lost 3 bases and 7 bases, there was a span of 13 bases. The germline CDR1 and CDR2 sequences are MGHDK and SYGVNS.

The chain is built from TRBV7-2 and TRBJ1-5, with a possible D match to TRBD1 (5 bases). Germline loops: CDR1 SGHTA, CDR2 FQGNSA. This CDR3 spans 14 amino acids. Trimming left V 4 bases short and J 5 bases short, with 12 bases between. CDR3 in DNA: TGTGCCAGCAGCTCCGGGGGGATTCATCAGCCCCAGCATTTT. This sequence encodes CASSSGGIHQPQHF.

In its sample, this clone was seen a few times. The chain links TRBV7-2 to TRBJ1-1, with D uncertain. Germline loops: CDR1 SGHTA, CDR2 FQGNSA. V was shortened by 3 bases and J by 5 bases, with 10 bases between the two germline ends. The CDR3 has 13 residues. The CDR3, as DNA: TGTGCCAGCAGCTTTAGCGGGGAGACTGAAGCTTTCTTT. It specifies CASSFSGETEAFF.

The chain combines TRBV2 with TRBJ1-5, with D unclear. The germline gives CDR1 SNHLY, CDR2 FYNNEI. V lost 6 bases to trimming and J lost 0 bases, with 12 bases between them. The CDR3 sequence is 15 residues long. The CDR3 DNA sequence: TGTGCCAGCAGGATGGACGGGGATAGCAATCAGCCCCAGCATTTT. It translates to CASRMDGDSNQPQHF.

The genes are TRBV15 and TRBJ1-4; 10 positions match TRBD1. J was trimmed by 8 bases and V by 3 bases; bases with no gene match: 12. The CDR3 has 17 amino acids. The germline V gene has CDR1 LNHNV and CDR2 YYDKDF (reference sequence). The CDR3 DNA sequence: TGTGCCACCAGCAGGGACTACCCGGGACAGGGGAACGAAAAACTGTTTTTT. Its translation: CATSRDYPGQGNEKLFF.

The chain couples TRBV29-1 to TRBJ2-1; perhaps TRBD1 as D (6 bases). The CDR3 covers 13 residues. V lost 6 bases and J lost 8, with 17 bases in between. The germline V gene encodes CDR1 SQVTM and CDR2 ANQGSEA. Here the CDR3 DNA reads TGCAGCGTGGATCCCCAGGGGCAGTATGAGCAGTTCTTC. This translates into CSVDPQGQYEQFF.

The J gene is TRBJ1-1, the V gene TRBV29-1; D remains ambiguous. Germline CDR1 reads SQVTM; CDR2 reads ANQGSEA. Trimming stripped 6 bases from V and 0 bases from J, with 11 bases between. The CDR3 runs 13 residues. CDR3: CSVRTVMNTEAFF. CDR3 nucleotide sequence: TGCAGCGTGCGGACTGTTATGAACACTGAAGCTTTCTTT.

The CDR3 here is CASSLAGTSIGQYF. As DNA, the CDR3 is TGTGCCAGCAGCCTAGCCGGGACTAGTATCGGGCAGTACTTC. The chain employs TRBV27 and TRBJ2-7; 8 nucleotides agree with TRBD2. The CDR3 spans 14 residues. Losses at the gene ends were 6 bases for V and 9 bases for J; bases not matched to a gene: 13. CDR1 is MNHEY, CDR2 SMNVEV, per germline (reference sequence).